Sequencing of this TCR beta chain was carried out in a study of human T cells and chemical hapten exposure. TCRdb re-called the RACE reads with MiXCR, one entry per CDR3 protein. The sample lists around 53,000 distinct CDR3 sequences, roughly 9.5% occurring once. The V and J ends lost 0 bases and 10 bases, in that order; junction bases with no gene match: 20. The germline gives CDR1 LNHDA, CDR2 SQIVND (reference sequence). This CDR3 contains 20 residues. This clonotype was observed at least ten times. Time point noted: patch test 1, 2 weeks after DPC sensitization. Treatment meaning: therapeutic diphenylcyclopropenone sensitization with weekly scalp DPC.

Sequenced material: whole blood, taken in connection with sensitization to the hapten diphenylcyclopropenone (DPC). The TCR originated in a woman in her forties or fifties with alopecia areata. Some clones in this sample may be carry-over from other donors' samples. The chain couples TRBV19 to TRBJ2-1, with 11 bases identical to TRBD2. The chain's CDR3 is CASSIDIETDLAGGSWEQFF. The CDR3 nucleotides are TGTGCCAGTAGTATAGATATCGAGACAGATCTAGCGGGAGGTTCCTGGGAGCAGTTCTTC.